This TCR beta chain was retrieved from a study of blood T cell repertoires in COVID-19. Profiling relied on immunoSEQ multiplex PCR, and the TCRdb table lists in-frame clones only, not all of them. The sample includes 55,000 to 70,000 clones, around 87% of them seen just once. V lost 0 bases, J lost 8 bases, and 3 bases stayed unmatched. The CDR3 runs to 14 residues. The germline CDR1 and CDR2 sequences are LGHNA and YSLEER. This sequence was found in a man aged 55 to 69 with acute or convalescent COVID-19. Sequencing was carried out using peripheral blood. The chain has TRBV4-3 and TRBJ2-1, with 8 nucleotides matching TRBD1. CDR3 in amino acids: CASSQEQGVDEQFF. The CDR3 coding sequence is TGCGCCAGCAGCCAAGAACAGGGGGTCGATGAGCAGTTCTTC.